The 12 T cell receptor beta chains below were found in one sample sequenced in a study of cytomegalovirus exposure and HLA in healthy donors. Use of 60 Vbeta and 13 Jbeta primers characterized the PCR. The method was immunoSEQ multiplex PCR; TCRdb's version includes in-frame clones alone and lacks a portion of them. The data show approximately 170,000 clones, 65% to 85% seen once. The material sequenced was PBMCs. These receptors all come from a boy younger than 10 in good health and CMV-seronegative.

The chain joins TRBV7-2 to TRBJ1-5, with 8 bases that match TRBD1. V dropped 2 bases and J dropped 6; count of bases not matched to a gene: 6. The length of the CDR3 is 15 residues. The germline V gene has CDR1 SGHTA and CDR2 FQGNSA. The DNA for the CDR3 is TGTGCCAGCAGCTTAAACTCCGGGACAGGTCAGCCCCAGCATTTT. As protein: CASSLNSGTGQPQHF.

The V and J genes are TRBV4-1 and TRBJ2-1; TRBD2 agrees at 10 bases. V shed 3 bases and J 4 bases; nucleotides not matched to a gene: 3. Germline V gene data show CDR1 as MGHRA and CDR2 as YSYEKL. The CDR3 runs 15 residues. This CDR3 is CASSHTSGAYNEQFF. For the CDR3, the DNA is TGCGCCAGCAGCCATACTAGCGGGGCGTACAATGAGCAGTTCTTC.

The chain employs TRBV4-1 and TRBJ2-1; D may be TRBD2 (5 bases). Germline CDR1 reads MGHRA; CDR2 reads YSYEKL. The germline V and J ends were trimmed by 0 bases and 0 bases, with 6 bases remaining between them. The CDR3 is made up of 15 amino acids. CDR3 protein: CASSQEGSSYNEQFF. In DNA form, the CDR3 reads TGCGCCAGCAGCCAAGAGGGGAGCTCCTACAATGAGCAGTTCTTC.

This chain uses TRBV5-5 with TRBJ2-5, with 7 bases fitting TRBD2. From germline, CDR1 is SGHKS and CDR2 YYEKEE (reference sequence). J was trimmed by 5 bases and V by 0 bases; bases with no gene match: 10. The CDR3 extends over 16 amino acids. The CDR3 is CASSLVASGIGETQYF. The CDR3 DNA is TGTGCCAGCAGCTTGGTGGCTAGCGGAATAGGGGAGACCCAGTACTTC.

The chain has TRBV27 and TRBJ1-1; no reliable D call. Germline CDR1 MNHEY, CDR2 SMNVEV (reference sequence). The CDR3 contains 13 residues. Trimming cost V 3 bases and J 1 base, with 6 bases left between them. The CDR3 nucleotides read TGTGCCAGCAGTTTTTCTCCGAACACTGAAGCTTTCTTT. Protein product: CASSFSPNTEAFF.

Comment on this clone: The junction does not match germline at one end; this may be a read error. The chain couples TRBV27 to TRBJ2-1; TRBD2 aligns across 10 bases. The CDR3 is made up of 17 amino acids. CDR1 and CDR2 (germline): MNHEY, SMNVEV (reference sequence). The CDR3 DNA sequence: TGTGCCAGCAGTGTATCCGGACTAGCGGTCGCGTACAATGAGCAGTTCTTC. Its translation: CASSVSGLAVAYNEQFF.

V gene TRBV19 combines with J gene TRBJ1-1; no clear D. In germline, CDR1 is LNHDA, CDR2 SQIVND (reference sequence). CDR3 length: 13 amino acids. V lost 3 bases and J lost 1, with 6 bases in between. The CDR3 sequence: CASSIGENTEAFF. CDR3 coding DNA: TGTGCCAGTAGTATTGGAGAGAACACTGAAGCTTTCTTT. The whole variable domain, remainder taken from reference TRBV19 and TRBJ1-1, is DGGITQSPKYLFRKEGQNVTLSCEQNLNHDAMYWYRQDPGQGLRLIYYSQIVNDFQKGDIAEGYSVSREKKESFPLTVTSAQKNPTAFYLCASSIGENTEAFFGQGTRLTVV.

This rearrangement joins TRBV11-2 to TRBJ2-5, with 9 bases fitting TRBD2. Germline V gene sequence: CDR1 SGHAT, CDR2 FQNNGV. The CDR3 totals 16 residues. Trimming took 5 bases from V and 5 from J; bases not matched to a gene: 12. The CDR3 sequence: CASSPLAGLLRETQYF. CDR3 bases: TGTGCCAGCAGCCCCCTAGCGGGGTTATTAAGGGAGACCCAGTACTTC.

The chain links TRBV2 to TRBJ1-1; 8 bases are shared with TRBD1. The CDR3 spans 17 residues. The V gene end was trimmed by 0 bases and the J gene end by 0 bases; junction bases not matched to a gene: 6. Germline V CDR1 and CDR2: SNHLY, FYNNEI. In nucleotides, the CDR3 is TGTGCCAGCAGTGAAGCGGGGACAGGCCTAATGAACACTGAAGCTTTCTTT. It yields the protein CASSEAGTGLMNTEAFF.

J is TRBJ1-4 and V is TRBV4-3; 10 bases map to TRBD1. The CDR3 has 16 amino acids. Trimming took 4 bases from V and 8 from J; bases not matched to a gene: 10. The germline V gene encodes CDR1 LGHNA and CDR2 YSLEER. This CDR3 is CASSRQGQGLGEKLFF. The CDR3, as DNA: TGCGCCAGCAGCCGACAGGGACAGGGGCTCGGGGAAAAACTGTTTTTT.

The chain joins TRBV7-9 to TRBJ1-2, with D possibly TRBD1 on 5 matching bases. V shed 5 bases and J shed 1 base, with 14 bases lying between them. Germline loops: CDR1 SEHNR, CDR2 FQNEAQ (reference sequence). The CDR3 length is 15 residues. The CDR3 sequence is CASSARRTHNYGYTF. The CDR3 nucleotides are TGTGCCAGCAGCGCCCGACGGACACATAACTATGGCTACACCTTC.

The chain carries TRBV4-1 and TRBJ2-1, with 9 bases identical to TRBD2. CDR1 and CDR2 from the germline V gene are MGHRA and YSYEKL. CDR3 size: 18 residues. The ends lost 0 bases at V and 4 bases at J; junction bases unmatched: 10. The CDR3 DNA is TGCGCCAGCAGCCAAGATGATGCTAGCGGGATTCTGTACAATGAGCAGTTCTTC. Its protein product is CASSQDDASGILYNEQFF.